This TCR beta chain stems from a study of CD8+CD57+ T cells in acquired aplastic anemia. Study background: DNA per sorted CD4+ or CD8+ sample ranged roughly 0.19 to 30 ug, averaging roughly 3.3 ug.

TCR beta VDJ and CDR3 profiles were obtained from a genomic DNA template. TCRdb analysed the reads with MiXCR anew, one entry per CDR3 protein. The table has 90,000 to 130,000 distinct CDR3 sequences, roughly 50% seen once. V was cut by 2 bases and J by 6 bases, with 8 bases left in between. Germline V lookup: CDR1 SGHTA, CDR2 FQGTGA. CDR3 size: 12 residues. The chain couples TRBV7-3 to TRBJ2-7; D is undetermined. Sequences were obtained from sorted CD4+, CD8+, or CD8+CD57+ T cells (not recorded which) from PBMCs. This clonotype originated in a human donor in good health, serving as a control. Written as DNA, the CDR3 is TGTGCCAGCAGCTTAGCTGGGCGCGAGCAGTACTTC. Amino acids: CASSLAGREQYF.